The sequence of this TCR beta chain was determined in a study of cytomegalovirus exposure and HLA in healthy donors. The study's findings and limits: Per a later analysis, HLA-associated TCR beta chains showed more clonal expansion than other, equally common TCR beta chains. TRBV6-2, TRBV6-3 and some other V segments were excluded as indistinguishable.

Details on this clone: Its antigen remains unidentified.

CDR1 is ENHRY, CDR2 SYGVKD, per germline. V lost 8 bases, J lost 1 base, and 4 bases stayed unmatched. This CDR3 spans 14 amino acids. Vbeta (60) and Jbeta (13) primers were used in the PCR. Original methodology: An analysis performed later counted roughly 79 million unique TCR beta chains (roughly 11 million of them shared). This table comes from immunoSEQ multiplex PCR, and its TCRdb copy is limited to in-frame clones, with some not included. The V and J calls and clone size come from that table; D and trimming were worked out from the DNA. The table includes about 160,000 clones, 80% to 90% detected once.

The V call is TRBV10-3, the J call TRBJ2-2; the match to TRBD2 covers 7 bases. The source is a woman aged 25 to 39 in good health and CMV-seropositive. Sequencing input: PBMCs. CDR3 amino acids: CAIGIAGNTGELFF. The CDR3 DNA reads TGTGCCATCGGGATAGCGGGGAACACCGGGGAGCTGTTTTTT.